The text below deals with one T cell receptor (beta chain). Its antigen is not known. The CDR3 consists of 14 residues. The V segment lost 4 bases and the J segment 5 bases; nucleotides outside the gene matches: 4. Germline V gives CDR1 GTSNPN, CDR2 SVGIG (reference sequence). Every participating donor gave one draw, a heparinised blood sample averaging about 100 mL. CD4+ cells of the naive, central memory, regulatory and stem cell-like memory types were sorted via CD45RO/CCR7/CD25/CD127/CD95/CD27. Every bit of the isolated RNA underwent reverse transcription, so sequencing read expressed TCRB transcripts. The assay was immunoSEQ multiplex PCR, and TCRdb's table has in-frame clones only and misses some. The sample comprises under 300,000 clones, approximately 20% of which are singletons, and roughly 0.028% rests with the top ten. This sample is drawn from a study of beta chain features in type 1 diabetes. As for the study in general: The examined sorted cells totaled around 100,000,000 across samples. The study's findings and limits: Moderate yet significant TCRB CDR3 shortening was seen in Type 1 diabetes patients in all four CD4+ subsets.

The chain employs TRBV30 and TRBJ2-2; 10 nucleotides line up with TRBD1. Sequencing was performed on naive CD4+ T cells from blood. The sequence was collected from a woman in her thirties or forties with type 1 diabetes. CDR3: CAWMDRGKTGELFF. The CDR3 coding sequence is TGTGCCTGGATGGACAGGGGGAAGACCGGGGAGCTGTTTTTT.